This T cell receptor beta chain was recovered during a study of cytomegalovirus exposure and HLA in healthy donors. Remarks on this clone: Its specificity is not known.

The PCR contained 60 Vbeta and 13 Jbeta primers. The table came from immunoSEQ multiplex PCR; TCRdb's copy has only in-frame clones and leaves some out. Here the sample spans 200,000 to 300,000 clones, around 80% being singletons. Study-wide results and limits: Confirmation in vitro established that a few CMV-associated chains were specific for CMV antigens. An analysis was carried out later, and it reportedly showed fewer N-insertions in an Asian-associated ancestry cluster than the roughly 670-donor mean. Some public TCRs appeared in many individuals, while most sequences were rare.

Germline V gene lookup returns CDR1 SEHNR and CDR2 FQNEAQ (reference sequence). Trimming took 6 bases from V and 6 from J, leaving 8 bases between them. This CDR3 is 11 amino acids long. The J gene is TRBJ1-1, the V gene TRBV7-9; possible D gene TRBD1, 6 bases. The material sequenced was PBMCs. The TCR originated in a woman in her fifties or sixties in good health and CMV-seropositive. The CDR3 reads CASSRGSEAFF. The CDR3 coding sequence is TGTGCCAGCAGTAGGGGGTCTGAAGCTTTCTTT.